These T cell receptor beta chains were read from a single sample in a study of identical twins. TCRdb reanalysed the 5' RACE reads using MiXCR and keeps one entry per CDR3 protein. Here the sample spans 450,000 or so distinct CDR3 sequences, approximately 15% being singletons. This sample also appeared in a second study, on yellow fever vaccine responses in identical twins.

Input material: CD4+ T cells sorted from blood. The receptors come from a woman younger than 35 in good health. Both conserved end residues are part of each CDR3. Fields, in order: J gene, V gene, D gene, clone size, CDR3 protein, CDR3 DNA. D genes are given only for firm matches. The size of a clone is reported for some rows only, either as once, few or many, or as a class for expanded clones.

>TRBJ2-5|TRBV27|-|few
CASRTSGARETQYF
TGTGCCAGCAGAACCTCAGGGGCCAGGGAGACCCAGTACTTC
>TRBJ2-7|TRBV28|TRBD2|few
CASSLSGTANSYEQYF
TGTGCCAGCAGTTTAAGCGGGACCGCAAACTCCTACGAGCAGTACTTC
>TRBJ2-7|TRBV28|TRBD1|-
CASSLRGTGPSEQYF
TGTGCCAGCAGTTTACGGGGGACAGGGCCGTCCGAGCAGTACTTC
>TRBJ2-1|TRBV20-1|-|few
CSARSEHGDEQFF
TGCAGTGCTAGATCGGAGCATGGGGATGAGCAGTTCTTC
>TRBJ1-5|TRBV5-1|-|many
CASSLEGVGQPQHF
TGCGCCAGCAGCCTCGAAGGGGTGGGTCAGCCCCAGCATTTT
>TRBJ1-5|TRBV5-1|-|-
CASSPNPHQPQHF
TGCGCCAGCAGCCCCAACCCCCATCAGCCCCAGCATTTT
>TRBJ2-3|TRBV10-3|TRBD2|few
CAIASGGALGDTQYF
TGTGCCATAGCTAGCGGGGGGGCCTTGGGAGATACGCAGTATTTT
>TRBJ2-1|TRBV24-1|-|-
CATSDSTPMNEQFF
TGTGCCACCAGTGATTCGACCCCTATGAATGAGCAGTTCTTC
>TRBJ2-2|TRBV12-3/TRBV12-4|TRBD1|few
CASSQRQGNTGELFF
TGTGCCAGCAGTCAACGACAGGGGAACACCGGGGAGCTGTTTTTT
>TRBJ2-5|TRBV14|TRBD1|many
CASSVAGTAQETQYF
TGTGCCAGCAGCGTGGCCGGGACAGCCCAAGAGACCCAGTACTTC
>TRBJ2-7|TRBV20-1|TRBD1|-
CSARKGTGWMYEQYF
TGCAGTGCTAGGAAGGGGACAGGGTGGATGTACGAGCAGTACTTC
>TRBJ2-1|TRBV20-1|-|-
CSARWGSYNEQFF
TGCAGTGCTAGGTGGGGGTCCTACAATGAGCAGTTCTTC
>TRBJ2-7|TRBV10-3|TRBD1|-
CAISESTGGYEQYF
TGTGCCATCAGTGAGTCCACAGGGGGTTACGAGCAGTACTTC
>TRBJ2-1|TRBV4-3|-|many
CASSQDRTGYNEQFF
TGCGCCAGCAGCCAAGATCGAACAGGCTACAATGAGCAGTTCTTC
>TRBJ2-1|TRBV29-1|-|-
CSAIKDKGFDEQFF
TGCAGCGCCATAAAAGACAAGGGCTTCGATGAGCAGTTCTTC
>TRBJ2-3|TRBV5-6|TRBD1|-
CASSFRDRGLTDTQYF
TGTGCCAGCAGCTTCCGGGACAGGGGGCTGACAGATACGCAGTATTTT
>TRBJ2-5|TRBV29-1|-|few
CSAGGRGGETQYF
TGCAGCGCTGGGGGTAGGGGGGGAGAGACCCAGTACTTC
>TRBJ2-3|TRBV29-1|-|-
CSVEMVADTQYF
TGCAGCGTTGAAATGGTGGCAGATACGCAGTATTTT
>TRBJ1-1|TRBV12-3/TRBV12-4|TRBD1|many
CASSARGTEAFF
TGTGCCAGCAGTGCCAGGGGGACTGAAGCTTTCTTT
>TRBJ2-7|TRBV3-1|-|many
CASSQDDRRGADEQYF
TGTGCCAGCAGCCAAGACGATCGGAGGGGGGCGGACGAGCAGTACTTC
>TRBJ2-3|TRBV5-1|TRBD2|-
CASSSRLAGLTDTQYF
TGCGCCAGCAGCTCCCGACTAGCGGGGCTGACAGATACGCAGTATTTT
>TRBJ2-7|TRBV27|-|-
CASSRIGLSYEQYF
TGTGCCAGCAGTCGGATCGGGCTTTCCTACGAGCAGTACTTC
>TRBJ2-1|TRBV29-1|-|-
CSAGSGLGYNEQFF
TGCAGCGCCGGAAGCGGGCTAGGCTACAATGAGCAGTTCTTC